The clone carrying this TCR beta chain appeared a few times. This sample is part of a study of T cells in Graves' hyperthyroidism and ophthalmopathy. Amplified regions were TCR beta CDR3 sequences from RNA transcripts. HTBI primers drove first-round RT-PCR of the TCR CDR3. TCRdb used MiXCR to reprocess the multiplex PCR reads, holding one entry per CDR3 protein. The table lists around 600,000 distinct CDR3 sequences, 14% of them singletons. This CDR3 comprises 19 residues. V was pared by 5 bases and J by 4 bases, with 16 bases of the junction left unmatched. CDR1 is LGHDT, CDR2 YNNKEL, per germline (reference sequence).

The TCR was taken from a woman aged 18-29 years with Graves' ophthalmopathy. The sequenced material came from blood. The chain is built from TRBV3-1 and TRBJ2-1, with 11 bases that match TRBD2. CDR3 in amino acids: CASSGGGLVLAGGYNEQFF. DNA for the CDR3: TGTGCCAGCAGCGGGGGTGGGTTGGTTCTAGCGGGAGGTTACAATGAGCAGTTCTTC.